The clone carrying this TCR beta chain turned up a few times. The antigen remains unidentified. The data originate from a study of T-cell memory formation after mild COVID-19. At the level of the study: Clusters were largely donor specific.

It was 5'RACE with constant-segment primers that produced the TCR alpha and TCR beta cDNA libraries, which carried sample barcodes and UMIs. TCRdb reprocessed the 5' RACE reads with MiXCR, giving one entry per CDR3 protein. Among 350,000 to 500,000 distinct CDR3 sequences, more than 15% were seen once, and the ten largest hold roughly 21%. Trimming removed 0 bases at V and 2 bases at J, with 8 bases between. Germline V gene lookup returns CDR1 SGHRS and CDR2 YFSETQ. The CDR3 is 14 residues long. Regarding the study as a whole: There were some responding clones in pre-infection memory, which suggested that cross-reactive memory had joined.

The rearrangement joins TRBV5-1 to TRBJ1-2; maybe TRBD1 (6 bases). This clonotype was obtained from a young man who had mild COVID-19 (a few samples of this study predate the infection). Cell type and time point are not known. Material for sequencing was PBMCs or a T cell subset sorted from them (not recorded which). CDR3 bases: TGCGCCAGCAGCTTGGACACAGGGAACTATGGCTACACCTTC. Its protein product is CASSLDTGNYGYTF. The whole variable domain, filled in from reference TRBV5-1 and TRBJ1-2, reads KAGVTQTPRYLIKTRGQQVTLSCSPISGHRSVSWYQQTPGQGLQFLFEYFSETQRNKGNFPGRFSGRQFSNSRSEMNVSTLELGDSALYLCASSLDTGNYGYTFGSGTRLTVV.